This T cell receptor beta chain was recovered during a study of T cell responses to AZD1222 COVID-19 vaccine (dated by TCRdb to about 2021). Looking at the study overall: A total of 233 trial participants underwent TCR sequencing, of whom about 210 had received two doses of AZD1222 and about 25 had received two doses of the MenACWY control vaccine. Trial participants were enrolled by age into 18-55, 56-69 and 70-plus year subgroups, with roughly 150, 30 and 60 TCR-sequenced participants respectively. General conclusions and limits of the study: Participants were mostly white British and included more females than males, and it was suggested by the authors that clonal diversity may have been underestimated. Nearly half of unique spike-specific TCRs reportedly recognized epitopes outside regions mutated in the B.1.351 and B.1.1.7 variants. Because no day 14 peak-response samples were available, the repertoires could be characterized only after the peak T cell response. The 56-69-year group was small, and its depth increase did not reach significance, likely because of low power. Vaccine-associated CD4 TCRs spanned the whole spike protein, with dominant responses in regions 160-218 and 743-854. Conclusions about previously exposed vaccinees are limited, since just six AZD1222 recipients were seropositive for SARS-CoV-2 at baseline. After two AZD1222 doses, spike-specific TCR breadth and depth were significantly higher than at day 0 and than in MenACWY recipients.

What the time point label conveys for this sample: about 28 days (+/-7) after the second vaccine dose. Because spike-specific TCR depth and breadth did not differ between the two schedules, AZD1222 recipients who got a second dose at roughly 4 weeks were pooled with those who got a second dose at roughly 12 weeks. Vaccinee samples were obtained from the UK trials COV001 and COV002, which included a single-blind randomized controlled phase 2/3 trial of AZD1222 (ChAdOx1 nCoV-19) in healthy adults. For TCRbeta chain sequencing, PBMC samples from trial participants were taken at day 0 and at day 28 after the second dose. V was cut back by 5 bases and J by 5 bases, leaving a gap of 12 bases between them. Via the germline V gene, CDR1 is SGHTA and CDR2 FQGNSA. The CDR3 covers 13 residues, taking in both the cysteine and the phenylalanine. Only CDR3 DNA is held: 39 bases, read in frame from base 1. The CDR3 regions of human TCRbeta chains were analyzed by immunosequencing. As for the authors' bioinformatics: Repertoire TCRs were checked for matches against a reference library of SARS-CoV-2-specific TCRs that had been generated using the MIRA antigen-specificity platform. Breadth was defined as the fraction of unique TCRs that were SARS-CoV-2-associated. Depth was defined as the fraction of total T cells that were SARS-CoV-2-associated. Using the MIRA data, each spike-specific TCR was assigned both to the spike region to which the TCR was reactive and to a CD4 or CD8 class. Log10-transformed breadth and depth values were compared by one-way ANOVA with Sidak's multiple comparisons tests. The clones in this table, taken by TCRdb from immuneACCESS, are in-frame only. Not every clone is retained; where verified, under half of the shortfall comes from an unresolved V gene, and the cause of the rest is unknown. V, J and clone size are taken as reported in that table, and D and trimming were inferred from the DNA itself. The sample table records 7,500 to 9,500 clones; around 89% of these occur just once. The ten most abundant clones make up about 7% of the sample.

Details on this clone: The specificity of this receptor is unknown. Base-call qualities are not available, and no considerably larger clone is one nucleotide away.

This chain joins TRBV7-2 to TRBJ1-2, with the D gene call left open. This TCR derives from an adult who received the AZD1222 COVID-19 vaccine. This specimen was peripheral blood, taken 28 days after the second AZD1222 dose. The sequenced DNA: TGTGCCAGCAGCCCCGCGACGGGATATGGCTACACCTTC. This encodes CASSPATGYGYTF.